The source of this TCR beta chain is a study of shared clonotypes between healthy human individuals. Notes on this clone: What it recognizes is unknown. Other DNA sequences in the sample encode the same CDR3.

Produced via immunoSEQ multiplex PCR; TCRdb's table is partial and in-frame only. The sample holds some 2.1 million clones, approximately 94% seen once. The naive CD8 fraction comprised CD45RO-negative cells positively selected for CCR7 and excluded terminally differentiated effector memory CD45RA+ cells. Findings and limits, study-wide: Naive CD4 clonotypes overlapped across a handful of donors at around 4.8%.

Germline V CDR1 and CDR2: MDHEN, SYDVKM. Trimming removed 8 bases at V and 5 bases at J, with 4 bases between. The CDR3 spans 10 residues. V is TRBV28 and J is TRBJ2-1; D is unclear. The source of this sequence is a man younger than 35 in good health. The sequenced sample was naive CD8+ T cells sorted from blood. The CDR3 sequence: CASADNEQFF. CDR3 DNA: TGTGCCAGCGCTGACAATGAGCAGTTCTTC.